This T cell receptor beta chain derives from a study of cytomegalovirus exposure and HLA in healthy donors (dated by TCRdb to about 2017). At the level of the whole study: According to a later analysis, the roughly 120 validation repertoires were produced on the same platform as the 666 repertoires of the first cohort. A separate validation cohort of 100 to 150 different subjects was used in addition to the roughly 700-subject first cohort. The study aimed to test whether signatures of past pathogen exposure could be identified by cataloging public T cell receptors. High-throughput TCR immunosequencing, statistical association of individual TCRs with disease status, and machine learning were combined to predict cytomegalovirus infection status.

Regarding this clone: The specificity of this receptor is unknown. Within one base of it there is no much larger clone, and no base qualities were kept.

Separate from the approximately 730-subject first cohort, the validation cohort of 95 to 150 subjects was the group to which the donors belonged. From cysteine to phenylalanine, the CDR3 is 15 amino acids long. CDR3 DNA only is kept here, 45 bases in frame from base 1. For CDR1 and CDR2, the germline V gene lists LGHNA and YSLEER. Trimming at the junction amounts to 0 bases on V and 2 bases on J, and the germline ends lie 8 bases apart. Here is what the overall study found, with its caveats: Most TCR sequences were observed very rarely across donors, whereas some public TCRs were present in many individuals. A later analysis had no HLA typing for the validation cohort, so co-occurrence there was scored across all 110 or so repertoires. The classifier was reported to diagnose cytomegalovirus status with high specificity and sensitivity in both the original and validation cohorts. It was suggested by the authors that the approach could potentially be generalized to other disease states and immunological phenotypes. In vitro tests confirmed that three of the cytomegalovirus-associated TCR beta chains recognize cytomegalovirus antigens. A total of 164 TCR beta chains were listed by the study as associated with cytomegalovirus. Of the cluster scores, around 95% were above 0 in a later analysis, which found that TCRs clustered in the first cohort also tended to co-occur in the approximately 110 validation repertoires.

The library was obtained by the immunoSEQ multiplex PCR assay. Concerning the study's data processing: A statistical classification framework was built to diagnose cytomegalovirus status from the catalog of TCR beta chain sequences. TCRdb re-hosts the immuneACCESS table, in-frame sequences only. Its copies lack some clones; in the studies checked, an unresolved V gene accounts for under half of them, and the cause for the rest is not known. The DNA was the basis for D and trimming; V, J and clone size are from that table. This sample gives 300,000 or so clones in total; 70% to 90% of them show up just once. The ten largest clones take up around 0.88% of the sample.

Sequenced material: PBMCs. This chain joins TRBV4-3 to TRBJ1-3, with a weak D call of TRBD1 (5 bases match). This TCR was recovered from a man aged 25-40 years in good health and CMV-seronegative. The CDR3 is CASSQDWGAGNTIYF. The DNA reads as follows: TGCGCCAGCAGCCAAGATTGGGGGGCTGGAAACACCATATATTTT.